This T cell receptor beta chain appears in the sequencing data of a study of shared clonotypes between healthy human individuals. Those who donated were healthy HIV-negative adults, with no recent acute infections or vaccinations reported. The CDR3 has 15 amino acids. Germline values: CDR1 KGHSH, CDR2 LQKENI. V gave up 6 bases and J gave up 0 bases; unmatched junction bases: 3. DNA at about 200 ng, roughly 30,000 T cell genomes, went into sorted-subset replicate PCRs. Clones were read by immunoSEQ multiplex PCR, and TCRdb kept only the in-frame ones, dropping some. The sample records 2 million to 2.5 million clones, 95% being singletons.

Input material: naive CD4+ T cells sorted from blood. Subset meaning: CD45RA+ positively selected. The chain carries TRBV18 and TRBJ2-7, with 12 bases lining up with TRBD2. The TCR was taken from a man in his late teens or twenties in good health. The CDR3 is CASSQTSGSSYEQYF. The CDR3 coding sequence is TGTGCCAGCTCGCAGACTAGCGGGAGCTCCTACGAGCAGTACTTC. Supplemented by reference TRBV18 and TRBJ2-7, the full variable domain reads NAGVMQNPRHLVRRRGQEARLRCSPMKGHSHVYWYRQLPEEGLKFMVYLQKENIIDESGMPKERFSAEFPKEGPSILRIQQVVRGDSAAYFCASSQTSGSSYEQYFGPGTRLTVT.